The present T cell receptor beta chain was sequenced within a study of T cell responses to AZD1222 COVID-19 vaccine. Trimming left V 0 bases short and J 3 bases short, with 8 bases between. The CDR3 is 14 amino acids. Germline V lookup: CDR1 LGHNA, CDR2 YSLEER. Libraries were prepared by immunoSEQ multiplex PCR; TCRdb keeps only in-frame clonotypes and omits some of them. The sample has about 73,000 clones; 85% to 90% are singletons. The sequences come from peripheral blood, collected 28 days after the second AZD1222 dose. This chain links TRBV4-3 with TRBJ1-2; D is uncertain. This TCR was recovered from an adult who received the AZD1222 COVID-19 vaccine. CDR3 in DNA: TGCGCCAGCAGCCAAGAGACCGTGGACTATGGCTACACCTTC. It is translated as CASSQETVDYGYTF.